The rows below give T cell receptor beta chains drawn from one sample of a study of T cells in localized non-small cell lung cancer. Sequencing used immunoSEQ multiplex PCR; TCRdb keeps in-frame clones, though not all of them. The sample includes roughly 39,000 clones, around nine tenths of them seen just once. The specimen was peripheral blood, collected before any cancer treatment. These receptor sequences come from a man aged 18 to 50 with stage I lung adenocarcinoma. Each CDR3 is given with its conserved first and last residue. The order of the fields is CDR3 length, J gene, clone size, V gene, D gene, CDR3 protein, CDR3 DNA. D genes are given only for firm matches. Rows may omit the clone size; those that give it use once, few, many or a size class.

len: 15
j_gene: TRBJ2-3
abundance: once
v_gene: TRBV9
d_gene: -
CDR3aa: CASSPTTGAADTQYF
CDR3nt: TGTGCCAGCAGCCCGACTACCGGGGCGGCAGATACGCAGTATTTT

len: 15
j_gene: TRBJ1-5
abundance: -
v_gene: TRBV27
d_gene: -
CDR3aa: CASSLMGSSNQPQHF
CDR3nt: TGTGCCAGCAGCCTCATGGGCAGCTCGAATCAGCCCCAGCATTTT

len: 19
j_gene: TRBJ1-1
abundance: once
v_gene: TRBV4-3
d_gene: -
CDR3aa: CASSQVQGGQVYGNTEAFF
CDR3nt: TGCGCCAGCAGCCAAGTTCAAGGGGGGCAGGTGTATGGTAACACTGAAGCTTTCTTT

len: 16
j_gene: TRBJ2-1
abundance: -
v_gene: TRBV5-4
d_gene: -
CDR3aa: CASSLGGSSARPEQFF
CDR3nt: TGTGCCAGCAGCTTGGGCGGGTCTAGCGCCCGTCCTGAGCAGTTCTTC

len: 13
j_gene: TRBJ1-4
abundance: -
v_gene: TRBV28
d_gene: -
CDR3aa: CASSFRANEKLFF
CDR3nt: TGTGCCAGCAGTTTTAGGGCTAATGAAAAACTGTTTTTT

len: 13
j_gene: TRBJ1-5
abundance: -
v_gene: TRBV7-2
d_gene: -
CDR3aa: CASSYKDGQPQHF
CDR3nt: TGTGCCAGCAGCTACAAGGATGGTCAGCCCCAGCATTTT

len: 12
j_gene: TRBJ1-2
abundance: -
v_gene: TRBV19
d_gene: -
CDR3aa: CATQGGGYGYTF
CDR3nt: TGTGCCACTCAAGGAGGTGGCTATGGCTACACCTTC

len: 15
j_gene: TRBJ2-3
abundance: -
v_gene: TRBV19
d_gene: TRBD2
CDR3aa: CASSIGGGAWDTQYF
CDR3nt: TGTGCCAGTAGTATAGGCGGGGGGGCGTGGGATACGCAGTATTTT

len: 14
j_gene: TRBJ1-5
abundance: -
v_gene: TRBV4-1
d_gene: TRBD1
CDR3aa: CASSQDTGGELQHF
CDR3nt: TGCGCCAGCAGCCAAGATACAGGGGGAGAGCTCCAGCATTTT

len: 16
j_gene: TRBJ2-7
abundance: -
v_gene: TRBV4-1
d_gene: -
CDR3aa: CASSRQVREPPYEQYF
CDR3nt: TGCGCCAGCAGCCGCCAGGTCAGGGAACCGCCCTACGAGCAGTACTTC

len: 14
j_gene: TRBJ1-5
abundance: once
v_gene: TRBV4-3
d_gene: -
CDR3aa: CASSQGLAGQPQHF
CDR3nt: TGCGCCAGCAGCCAGGGCCTTGCCGGTCAGCCCCAGCATTTT

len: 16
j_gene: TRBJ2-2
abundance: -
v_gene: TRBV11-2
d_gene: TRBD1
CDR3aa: CASSPPGQELTGELFF
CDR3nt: TGTGCCAGCAGTCCACCGGGACAGGAGTTAACCGGGGAGCTGTTTTTT

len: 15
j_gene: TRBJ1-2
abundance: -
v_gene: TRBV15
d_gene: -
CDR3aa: CATSRGMTDIYGYTF
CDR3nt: TGTGCCACCAGCCGCGGTATGACAGACATCTATGGCTACACCTTC

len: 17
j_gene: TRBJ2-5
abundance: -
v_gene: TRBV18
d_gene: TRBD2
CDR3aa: CASSQNWERGVQETQYF
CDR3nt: TGTGCCAGCTCACAAAACTGGGAGCGGGGGGTCCAAGAGACCCAGTACTTC

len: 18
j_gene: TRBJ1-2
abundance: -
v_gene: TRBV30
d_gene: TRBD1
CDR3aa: CAVRRGTAGFMINYGYTF
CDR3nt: TGTGCCGTAAGAAGGGGGACAGCGGGTTTTATGATTAACTATGGCTACACCTTC

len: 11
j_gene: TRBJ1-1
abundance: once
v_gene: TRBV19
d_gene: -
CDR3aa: CASSPDTEAFF
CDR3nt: TGTGCCAGTAGTCCGGACACTGAAGCTTTCTTT

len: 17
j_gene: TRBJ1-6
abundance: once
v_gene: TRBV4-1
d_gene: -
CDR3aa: CASSPSGEGSHNSPLHF
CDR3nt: TGCGCCAGCAGCCCATCCGGTGAGGGGAGTCATAATTCACCCCTCCACTTT

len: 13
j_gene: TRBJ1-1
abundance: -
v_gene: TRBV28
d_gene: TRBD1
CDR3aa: CASSPPQTGQAFF
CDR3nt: TGTGCCAGCAGTCCACCTCAGACAGGGCAGGCTTTCTTT

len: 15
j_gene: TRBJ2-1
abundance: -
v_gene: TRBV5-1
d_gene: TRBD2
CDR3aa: CASSLAGGPGWEQFF
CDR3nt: TGCGCCAGCAGCCTGGCGGGGGGCCCAGGGTGGGAGCAGTTCTTC

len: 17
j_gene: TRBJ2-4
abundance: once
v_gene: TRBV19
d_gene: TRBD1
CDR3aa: CASSMPRDRGAKNIQYF
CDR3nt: TGTGCCAGTAGTATGCCCCGGGACAGGGGAGCCAAAAACATTCAGTACTTC

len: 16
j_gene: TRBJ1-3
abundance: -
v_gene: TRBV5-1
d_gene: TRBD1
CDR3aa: CASSYTEGTGGNTIYF
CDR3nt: TGCGCCAGCAGCTATACCGAGGGGACAGGGGGAAACACCATATATTTT

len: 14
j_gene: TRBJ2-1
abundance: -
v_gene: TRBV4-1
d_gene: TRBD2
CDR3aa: CASLAGGLNNEQFF
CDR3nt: TGCGCCAGCTTAGCGGGGGGATTAAACAATGAGCAGTTCTTC

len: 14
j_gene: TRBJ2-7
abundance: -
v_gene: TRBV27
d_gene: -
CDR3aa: CASSLSDGSYEQYF
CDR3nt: TGTGCCAGCAGTTTATCTGACGGATCCTACGAGCAGTACTTC

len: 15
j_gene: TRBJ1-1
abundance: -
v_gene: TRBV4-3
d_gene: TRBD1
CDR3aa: CASSQTNRGGTEAFF
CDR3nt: TGCGCCAGCAGCCAAACCAACAGGGGTGGGACTGAAGCTTTCTTT

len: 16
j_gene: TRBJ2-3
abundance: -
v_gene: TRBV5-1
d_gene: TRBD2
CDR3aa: CASSSGSGVGTDTQYF
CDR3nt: TGCGCCAGCAGTTCCGGAAGCGGGGTGGGGACAGATACGCAGTATTTT

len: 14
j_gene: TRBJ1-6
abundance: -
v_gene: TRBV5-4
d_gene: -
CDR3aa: CASSNEWKLSPLHF
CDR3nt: TGTGCCAGCAGCAACGAATGGAAGTTATCACCCCTCCACTTT

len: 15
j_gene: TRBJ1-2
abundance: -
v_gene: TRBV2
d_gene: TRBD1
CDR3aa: CASRGTASWSYGYTF
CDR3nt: TGTGCCAGCAGGGGGACAGCCTCTTGGAGTTATGGCTACACCTTC

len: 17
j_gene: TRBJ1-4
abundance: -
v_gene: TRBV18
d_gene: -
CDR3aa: CASSPQGSLATNEKLFF
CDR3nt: TGTGCCAGCTCACCTCAGGGTTCCCTTGCAACTAATGAAAAACTGTTTTTT

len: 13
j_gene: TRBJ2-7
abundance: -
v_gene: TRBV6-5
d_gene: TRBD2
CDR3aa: CASSGTRGYEQYF
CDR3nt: TGTGCCAGCAGCGGGACTAGAGGCTACGAGCAGTACTTC

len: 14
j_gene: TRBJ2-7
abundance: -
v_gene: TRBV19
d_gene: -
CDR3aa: CASSSMTGSYEQYF
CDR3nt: TGTGCCAGTAGTTCCATGACGGGATCCTACGAGCAGTACTTC

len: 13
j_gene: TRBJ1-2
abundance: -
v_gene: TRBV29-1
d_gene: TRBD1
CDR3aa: CSVGTLQGALYTF
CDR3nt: TGCAGCGTCGGGACTTTACAGGGGGCCCTCTACACCTTC

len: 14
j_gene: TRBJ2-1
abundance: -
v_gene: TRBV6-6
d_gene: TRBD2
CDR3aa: CASSYPGGNNEQFF
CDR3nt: TGTGCCAGCAGTTACCCGGGGGGGAACAATGAGCAGTTCTTC

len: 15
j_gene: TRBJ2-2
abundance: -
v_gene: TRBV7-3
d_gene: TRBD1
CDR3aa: CASSQGQGNTGELFF
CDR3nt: TGTGCCAGCAGCCAGGGACAGGGAAACACCGGGGAGCTGTTTTTT

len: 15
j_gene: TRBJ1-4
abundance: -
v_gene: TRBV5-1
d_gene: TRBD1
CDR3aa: CASSATGGQKEKLFF
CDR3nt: TGCGCCAGCAGCGCGACAGGGGGCCAAAAGGAAAAACTGTTTTTT

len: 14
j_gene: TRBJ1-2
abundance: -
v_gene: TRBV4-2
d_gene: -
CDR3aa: CASSQPTGINGYTF
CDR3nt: TGTGCCAGCAGCCAACCCACAGGTATCAATGGCTACACCTTC

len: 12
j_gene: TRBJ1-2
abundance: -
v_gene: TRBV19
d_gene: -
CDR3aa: CASRQGDYGYTF
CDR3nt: TGTGCCAGTAGACAGGGCGACTATGGCTACACCTTC

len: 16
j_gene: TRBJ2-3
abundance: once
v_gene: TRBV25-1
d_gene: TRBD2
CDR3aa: CASSEYSSGTTDTQYF
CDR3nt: TGTGCCAGCAGTGAATATTCTAGCGGGACAACAGATACGCAGTATTTT

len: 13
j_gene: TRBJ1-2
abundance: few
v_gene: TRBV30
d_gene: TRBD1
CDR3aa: CAWIGQGLYGYTF
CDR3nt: TGTGCCTGGATCGGACAGGGTTTGTATGGCTACACCTTC

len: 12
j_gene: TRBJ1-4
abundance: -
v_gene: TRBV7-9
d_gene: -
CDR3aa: CASSSQRGKLFF
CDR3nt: TGTGCCAGCAGCTCACAAAGGGGAAAACTGTTTTTT

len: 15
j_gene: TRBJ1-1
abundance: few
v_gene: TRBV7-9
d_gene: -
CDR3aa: CASSLFGTMNTEAFF
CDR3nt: TGTGCCAGCAGCCTCTTCGGCACTATGAACACTGAAGCTTTCTTT

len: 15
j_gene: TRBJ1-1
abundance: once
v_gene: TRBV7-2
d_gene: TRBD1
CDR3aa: CASSLRDRGDTEAFF
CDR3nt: TGTGCCAGCAGCTTACGGGACAGGGGGGACACTGAAGCTTTCTTT

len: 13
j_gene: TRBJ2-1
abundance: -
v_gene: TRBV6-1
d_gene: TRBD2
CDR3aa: CASSDRGRVEQFF
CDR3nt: TGTGCCAGCAGTGACCGGGGGAGGGTTGAGCAGTTCTTC

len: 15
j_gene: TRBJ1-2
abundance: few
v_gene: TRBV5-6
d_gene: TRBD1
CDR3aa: CASSQRDRGNYGYTF
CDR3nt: TGTGCCAGCAGCCAACGGGACAGGGGTAACTATGGCTACACCTTC